This T cell receptor beta chain originates from a study of shared clonotypes between healthy human individuals (dated by TCRdb to between 2020 and 2021). About the study as a whole: The cohort comprised two women and a few men aged 18 to 49 years. For each donor, three plates each were used for CD4 naive and CD4 memory, two plates were used for CD8 naive, and one plate was used for CD8 memory. The study deeply sequenced blood TCR repertoires of about five healthy adults to estimate repertoire size and the extent of clonotype sharing between individuals. To increase sequencing depth and limit assay-specific biases, TCR repertoire library preparation and sequencing were carried out by different laboratories using diverse techniques. Leukapheresis yielded between about 0.85 and 10 billion PBMCs per donor.

Donors were healthy HIV-negative adults with no recently reported acute infections or vaccinations. All donors were Caucasian adults living in Nashville, Tennessee, USA. CD4+ T cells were enriched through magnetic negative selection, after which naive cells were positively selected on CD45RA and the remaining negative fraction served as the memory subset. After blood collection by leukapheresis, PBMCs were isolated using Ficoll-Histopaque density gradient centrifugation and then cryopreserved in the vapor phase of liquid nitrogen. Analytical flow cytometry was used to check the purity and quantity of each magnetically sorted T cell population. Each sorted fraction had its genomic DNA isolated and then quantified by UV absorbance on a Nanodrop 2000c. The study at large found these results: Higher generation probabilities were observed for clonotypes shared by all four sorted-subset donors than for non-shared clonotypes. Sampling was limited to blood, and TCR repertoires in tissue likely differ from TCR repertoires in blood. Across several donors, approximately 4.9% of naive CD4, roughly 3.3% of naive CD8, approximately 2.5% of memory CD4, and roughly 0.41% of memory CD8 clonotypes were shared. Estimated clonotype richness was generally larger for naive than for memory subsets. Even with the large sequencing depth, rarefaction of the sorted-subset datasets indicated that sequencing was incomplete. Pairwise subsampling indicated that sequencing depth was expected to affect the degree of clonotype sharing among donors. The small number of donors limited the genetic and exposure-history diversity represented.

Using the deep immunoSEQ assay, TCR CDR3 regions were amplified from genomic DNA by multiplex PCR. Genomic DNA extracted from each cell subset was distributed evenly over all wells of several immunoSEQ 96-well plates, and each plate served as one replicate. Each replicate PCR for sorted subsets received around 200 ng genomic DNA, equal to roughly 29,000 T cell genomes. Purified libraries were quantified with a Qubit 3.0 fluorometer, sized on a Bioanalyzer 2100, and re-quantified with the KAPA Library Quantification kit. Every immunoSEQ 96-well plate was sequenced on a dedicated single-read 150-cycle Illumina NextSeq 550 flow cell. The paper's processing steps were these. Because the immunoSEQ output included only junctional sequences and no quality scores, the filtering could not be the same as the filtering used for full-length reads. Sequences were annotated with PyIR, a Python wrapper for IgBLAST v1.9, and V/J genes and CDR3 were assigned using IMGT germline references. Any read was removed if the V/J assignment was weak (E-value above 1e-6), the CDR3 was missing, or the read contained stop codons, out-of-frame junctions, or ambiguous translated residues. V3J clonotypes were defined as sequences sharing an identical inferred V gene, J gene, and CDR3 amino acid sequence. Percentage overlap between repertoires was calculated by dividing the number of shared unique clonotypes by the size of the smaller repertoire. Richness of each repertoire was evaluated using RTK rarefaction, the Chao1 estimator, and Recon v2.1 estimates of unobserved clonotypes. OLGA was used to compute generation probabilities for all TCRbeta clonotypes that the gDNA method yielded from a handful of donors. Drawn from immuneACCESS, this table holds only the in-frame rearrangements with V and J called that TCRdb kept. Clones are partly lost; checked studies trace under half to an unresolved V gene and leave the rest unexplained. The DNA gave D and trimming, while V, J and clone size come from that table. This sample holds about 2.4 million clones; over 85% were observed only once. 0.36% of the sample belongs to the ten largest clones.

Including cysteine and phenylalanine, the CDR3 has 13 amino acids. Of all the DNA, just the CDR3 is kept, 39 bases in frame from base 1. Trimming takes 3 bases off V and 9 bases off J; junction bases not matched to a gene: 1. In the germline V gene, CDR1 corresponds to SGHDN and CDR2 to FVKESK. Details on this clone: Its antigen has not been determined. Base qualities are not recorded, but no much larger clone differs from it by a single base.

The receptor was derived from a young man in good health. Some clones in this sample may be carry-over from other donors' samples. Sequencing was done on a sample of naive CD4+ T cells from PBMCs. The sample's cell subset or site label, in plain terms: CD45RA+ positively selected. The rearrangement combines TRBV14 with TRBJ2-1; 11 central nucleotides agree with TRBD2. The nucleotide sequence reads TGTGCCAGCAGCCAGGGGACTAGCGGTGAGCAGTTCTTC. Translated, this is CASSQGTSGEQFF.